This TCR beta chain originates from a study of cytomegalovirus exposure and HLA in healthy donors. Overall study findings and caveats: It was 164 TCR beta chains that were listed as cytomegalovirus-associated. Using the classifier, cytomegalovirus status was reportedly diagnosed with high specificity and sensitivity.

TCRdb's copy holds only in-frame clones and misses some; the assay was immunoSEQ multiplex PCR. The table has 200,000 to 300,000 clones, approximately 83% seen once; the top ten hold 1% to 1.5%. As concerns this clone: The antigen is not known.

The sequenced sample consisted of PBMCs. The receptor's source is a woman under 40 in good health and CMV-seropositive.

CDR3 bases: TGTGCCAGCAGCCCGGGGGGCTTGACCCAAGAGACCCAGTACTTC. Protein product: CASSPGGLTQETQYF. This chain links TRBV4-2 with TRBJ2-5, with D maybe TRBD2 (7 bases). V shed 4 bases and J shed 1 base, with 13 bases lying between them. The CDR3 sequence is 15 residues long. The germline gives CDR1 LGHNA, CDR2 YNFKEQ.